These 9 T cell receptor beta chains were all obtained from the same sample, sequenced in a study of blood T cell repertoires in COVID-19. Measured with immunoSEQ multiplex PCR; TCRdb has only the in-frame clones, and not every one. The sample yields about 300,000 clones, approximately 90% seen once. The sequencing sample was made of PBMCs or T cells enriched from blood (not recorded which). The receptors were sampled from a woman younger than 30 who had recovered from COVID-19.

This rearrangement joins TRBV27 to TRBJ2-7, with D maybe TRBD2 (5 bases). Trimming shortened V by 0 bases and J by 0 bases, and 9 bases separated the two germline ends. This CDR3 contains 15 residues. CDR1 MNHEY and CDR2 SMNVEV come from the germline V gene (reference sequence). As DNA, the CDR3 is TGTGCCAGCAGTTTATCGTATGGGAGCTCCTACGAGCAGTACTTC. Translation: CASSLSYGSSYEQYF.

The chain combines TRBV7-9 with TRBJ1-1; no definite D call. CDR3 length: 12 amino acids. Looked up from germline, CDR1 is SEHNR and CDR2 is FQNEAQ (reference sequence). Trimming left V 8 bases short and J 4 bases short, with 11 bases between. The CDR3, as DNA: TGTGCCAGCCGTGCCGGGGTCACTGAAGCTTTCTTT. Translated, it gives CASRAGVTEAFF. Together with reference TRBV7-9 and TRBJ1-1, the CDR3 gives the full variable domain: DTGVSQNPRHKITKRGQNVTFRCDPISEHNRLYWYRQTLGQGPEFLTYFQNEAQLEKSRLLSDRFSAERPKGSFSTLEIQRTEQGDSAMYLCASRAGVTEAFFGQGTRLTVV.

The rearrangement joins TRBV7-8 to TRBJ2-1, with unresolved D. CDR1 is SGHVS and CDR2 is FQNEAQ in the germline V gene. CDR3 length equals 14 residues. Trimming shortened V by 5 bases and J by 4 bases, and 12 bases separated the two germline ends. CDR3 nucleotides: TGTGCCAGCAGCCGGGCCTTAGCTTACAATGAGCAGTTCTTC. The encoded protein is CASSRALAYNEQFF.

There are a few counts of this clone. This chain connects TRBV7-9 to TRBJ1-2; 7 bases map to TRBD1. CDR1 and CDR2 (germline): SEHNR, FQNEAQ (reference sequence). Trimming cost V 1 base and J 3 bases; bases outside gene matches: 2. The CDR3 consists of 14 residues. CDR3 nucleotides: TGTGCCAGCAGCTTAGGACAGGGTGACTATGGCTACACCTTC. Translation gives CASSLGQGDYGYTF.

This CDR3 is CASRGTSDDEQFF. The CDR3 DNA sequence: TGTGCCAGCAGGGGGACTAGCGACGATGAGCAGTTCTTC. The V gene is TRBV7-3, the J gene TRBJ2-1, with 10 bases matching TRBD2. V lost 6 bases, J lost 8 bases, and 4 bases stayed unmatched. Germline values: CDR1 SGHTA, CDR2 FQGTGA. The CDR3 sequence is 13 residues long.

V gene TRBV28 combines with J gene TRBJ2-1; 10 bases agree with TRBD2. The ends lost 6 bases at V and 1 base at J; junction bases unmatched: 6. Germline V lookup: CDR1 MDHEN, CDR2 SYDVKM. The CDR3 runs to 16 residues. CDR3: CASRETSGRSYNEQFF. The DNA of the CDR3 is TGTGCCAGCAGGGAGACTAGCGGGCGTTCCTACAATGAGCAGTTCTTC.

This chain links TRBV5-1 with TRBJ2-7, with D possibly matching TRBD1 (5 bases). CDR1 is SGHRS and CDR2 is YFSETQ in the germline V gene. Trimming removed 1 base from V and 2 bases from J, with 10 bases in between. The CDR3 loop spans 14 amino acids. The CDR3 nucleotides are TGCGCCAGCAGCTTGAGGGGATCGGCCTACGAGCAGTACTTC. This encodes CASSLRGSAYEQYF.

This clone was seen more than once but under ten times. The chain recombines TRBV18 with TRBJ2-7; D is perhaps TRBD2 (5 bases). From germline, CDR1 is KGHSH and CDR2 LQKENI. The V end was cut by 3 bases, the J end by 2 bases, with 11 bases between. The CDR3 runs 14 residues. The CDR3 DNA reads TGTGCCAGCTCACCGCGGACGGGAACCTACGAGCAGTACTTC. Its protein is CASSPRTGTYEQYF.

The chain couples TRBV4-1 to TRBJ2-1; D gene unclear. The V end was cut by 0 bases, the J end by 3 bases, with 9 bases between. There are 15 residues in the CDR3. The germline CDR1 and CDR2 sequences are MGHRA and YSYEKL. The CDR3 is CASSQERLVYNEQFF. The CDR3 nucleotides read TGCGCCAGCAGCCAAGAGCGGCTAGTCTACAATGAGCAGTTCTTC.